The 6 T cell receptor beta chains given below trace back to one sample, sequenced in a study of blood T cell repertoires in COVID-19. The assay was immunoSEQ multiplex PCR, and TCRdb's table has in-frame clones only and misses some. The sample has fewer than 300,000 clones; about 80% are singletons. Material for sequencing was peripheral blood. The receptor source for this set is a woman older than 75 with acute or convalescent COVID-19.

The CDR3 DNA reads as TGCGCCAGCAGCCAAGGCAGGGGGAACACTGAAGCTTTCTTT. This translates into CASSQGRGNTEAFF. The V call is TRBV4-1, the J call TRBJ1-1; the D gene is possibly TRBD1 (6 bases). V was cut by 1 base and J by 1 base, with 7 bases left in between. In germline, CDR1 is MGHRA, CDR2 YSYEKL. The CDR3 totals 14 residues.

The gene calls are TRBV13 and TRBJ1-1; a weak D match, TRBD1 (5 bases). This CDR3 has 13 residues. Germline-derived CDR1 and CDR2 are PRHDT and FYEKMQ (reference sequence). Trimming stripped 5 bases from V and 4 bases from J, with 11 bases between. The CDR3 DNA follows: TGTGCCAGCAGCCGTGGCGGGGGCACTGAAGCTTTCTTT. It is translated as CASSRGGGTEAFF.

The rearrangement joins TRBV11-2 to TRBJ2-5; 8 bases fit TRBD2. The CDR3 consists of 15 residues. The V and J ends lost 2 bases and 5 bases, in that order; junction bases with no gene match: 7. CDR1 and CDR2 from the germline V gene are SGHAT and FQNNGV. The CDR3 DNA follows: TGTGCCAGCAGCTTAATAGGCGGGAGGTCGGAGACCCAGTACTTC. Translating gives CASSLIGGRSETQYF.

The chain joins TRBV10-1 to TRBJ2-1; the D is unclear. This CDR3 is built from 12 residues. The germline V gene encodes CDR1 WNHNN and CDR2 SYGVQD (reference sequence). Trimming left V 4 bases short and J 6 bases short, with 7 bases between. The CDR3 protein is CASSVAANEQFF. The CDR3 DNA follows: TGCGCCAGCAGTGTAGCAGCCAATGAGCAGTTCTTC.

This clone was seen only once. The CDR3 loop is CASSYKKRDSPYSNQPQHF. CDR3 in DNA: TGTGCCAGCAGCTATAAGAAGAGGGACAGTCCGTATAGCAATCAGCCCCAGCATTTT. The chain uses TRBV21-1 and TRBJ1-5; TRBD1 is taken as the D call from the table, unchecked against the DNA. TRBV21-1 is recorded as a pseudogene. This CDR3 has 19 amino acids.

The rearrangement links TRBV6-4 to TRBJ1-1, with D perhaps matching TRBD1 (6 bases). The CDR3 is 13 amino acids. Trimming took off 6 bases at V and 1 base at J, with 9 bases between the two ends. CDR1 and CDR2 (germline): MRHNA, SNTAGT. DNA for the CDR3: TGTGCCAGCAGCCTGGACAGGAACACTGAAGCTTTCTTT. It yields the protein CASSLDRNTEAFF.